Described below is a single T cell receptor (beta chain) sequence and its context. The source of the sample is a study of blood T cell repertoires in COVID-19. Across the study: Sites in the United States, Italy and Spain provided acute and convalescent COVID-19 samples. T cells, B-cell-depleted T cells, or PBMCs supplied cDNA or gDNA.

Under the authors' procedure: It was from reference gene primer amplification that nucleated cell counts were estimated. Sequenced by immunoSEQ multiplex PCR; TCRdb stores in-frame clones only, minus some. The V and J calls and the clone size are those of that table, but D and trimming were determined from the DNA. Among 200,000 to 250,000 clones listed, 80% to 90% were seen once. This CDR3 spans 14 amino acids. Germline-derived CDR1 and CDR2 are MNHNS and SASEGT. The V and J ends lost 2 bases and 4 bases respectively, with 9 bases between them. This sequence joins TRBV6-1 and TRBJ1-5, with D perhaps matching TRBD1 (6 bases). The origin of this receptor is an elderly woman with acute or convalescent COVID-19. Sequencing was done on a sample of peripheral blood. CDR3: CASSELTGNQPQHF. The CDR3 DNA sequence: TGTGCCAGCAGTGAACTAACAGGGAATCAGCCCCAGCATTTT.